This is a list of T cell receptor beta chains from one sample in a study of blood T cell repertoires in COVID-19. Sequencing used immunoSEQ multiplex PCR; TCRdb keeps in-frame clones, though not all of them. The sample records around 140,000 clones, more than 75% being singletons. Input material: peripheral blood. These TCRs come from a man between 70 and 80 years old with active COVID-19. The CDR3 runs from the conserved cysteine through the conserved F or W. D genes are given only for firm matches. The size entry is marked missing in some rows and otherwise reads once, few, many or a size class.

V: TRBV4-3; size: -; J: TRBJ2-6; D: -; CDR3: CASSDTGTGANVLTF; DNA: TGCGCCAGCAGCGATACAGGGACTGGGGCCAACGTCCTGACTTTC
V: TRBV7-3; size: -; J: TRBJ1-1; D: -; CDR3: CASSRTVNTEAFF; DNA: TGTGCCAGCTCCCGGACAGTGAACACTGAAGCTTTCTTT
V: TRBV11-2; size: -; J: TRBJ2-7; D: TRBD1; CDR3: CASSPIARTGRYEQYF; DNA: TGTGCCAGCAGCCCAATTGCCCGGACAGGGAGATACGAGCAGTACTTC
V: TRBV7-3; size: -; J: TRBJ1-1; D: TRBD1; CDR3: CASSWTGPDTEAFF; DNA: TGTGCCAGCAGCTGGACAGGGCCGGACACTGAAGCTTTCTTT
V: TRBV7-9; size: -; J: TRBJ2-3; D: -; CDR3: CASSLGAYSSTDTQYF; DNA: TGTGCCAGCAGCTTAGGAGCGTACTCAAGCACAGATACGCAGTATTTT
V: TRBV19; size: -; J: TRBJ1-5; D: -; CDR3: CASRAQGRSNQPQHF; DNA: TGTGCCAGTAGGGCACAGGGAAGGAGCAATCAGCCCCAGCATTTT
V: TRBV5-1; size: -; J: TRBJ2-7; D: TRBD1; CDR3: CASSLGDSTYEQYF; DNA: TGCGCCAGCAGCTTGGGGGACAGCACCTACGAGCAGTACTTC
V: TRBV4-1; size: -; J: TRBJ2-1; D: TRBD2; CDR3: CASSQPTSGRGHNEQFF; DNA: TGCGCCAGCAGCCAACCAACTAGCGGGAGGGGCCACAATGAGCAGTTCTTC
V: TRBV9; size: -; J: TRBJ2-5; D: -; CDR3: CASSTRASGQETQYF; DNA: TGTGCCAGCAGCACCCGCGCGAGCGGCCAAGAGACCCAGTACTTC
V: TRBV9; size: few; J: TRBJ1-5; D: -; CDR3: CASSVDSGNQPQHF; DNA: TGTGCCAGCAGCGTAGACTCGGGCAATCAGCCCCAGCATTTT
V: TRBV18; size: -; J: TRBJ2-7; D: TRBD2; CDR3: CASSPPVMTSGRAEQYF; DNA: TGTGCCAGCTCACCTCCGGTAATGACTAGCGGGAGGGCCGAGCAGTACTTC
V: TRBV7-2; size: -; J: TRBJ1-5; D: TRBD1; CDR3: CASSLSPGGIGQPQHF; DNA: TGTGCCAGCAGCTTAAGTCCAGGGGGCATCGGTCAGCCCCAGCATTTT
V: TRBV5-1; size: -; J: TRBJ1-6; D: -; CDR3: CASSLGQYSPLHF; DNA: TGCGCCAGCAGCTTGGGACAGTATTCACCCCTCCACTTT
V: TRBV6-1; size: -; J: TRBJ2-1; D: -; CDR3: CASRGHETEQFF; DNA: TGTGCCAGCAGGGGACATGAAACTGAGCAGTTCTTC
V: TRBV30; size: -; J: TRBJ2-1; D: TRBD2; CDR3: CAWSVGVLAGVFNEQFF; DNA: TGTGCCTGGAGTGTGGGCGTACTAGCGGGAGTATTCAATGAGCAGTTCTTC
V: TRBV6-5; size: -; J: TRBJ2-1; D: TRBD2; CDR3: CASSFARGGSFNEQFF; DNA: TGTGCCAGCAGTTTCGCTCGGGGGGGGTCTTTCAATGAGCAGTTCTTC
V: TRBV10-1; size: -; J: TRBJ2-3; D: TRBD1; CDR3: CASRSGTGTSATQYF; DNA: TGCGCCAGCAGATCCGGGACAGGGACTTCTGCTACGCAGTATTTT
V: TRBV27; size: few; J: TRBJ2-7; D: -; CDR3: CASSYDMAYEQYF; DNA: TGTGCCAGCAGTTACGACATGGCCTACGAGCAGTACTTC
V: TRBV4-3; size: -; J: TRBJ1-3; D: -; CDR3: CASSPGSGGGNTIYF; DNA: TGCGCCAGCAGCCCGGGTTCCGGCGGCGGAAACACCATATATTTT
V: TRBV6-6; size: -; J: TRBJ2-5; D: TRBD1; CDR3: CASSRPGTGEETQYF; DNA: TGTGCCAGCAGCCGACCCGGGACAGGGGAAGAGACCCAGTACTTC
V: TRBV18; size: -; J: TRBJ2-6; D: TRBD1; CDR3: CASSPRDRDRWSGANVLTF; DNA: TGTGCCAGCTCACCAAGGGACAGAGATCGGTGGTCTGGGGCCAACGTCCTGACTTTC
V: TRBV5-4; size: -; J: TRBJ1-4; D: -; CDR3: CASSRDWATNEKLFF; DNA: TGTGCCAGCAGCCGGGACTGGGCGACTAATGAAAAACTGTTTTTT
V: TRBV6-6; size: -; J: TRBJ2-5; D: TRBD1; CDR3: CASRAGQANQETQYF; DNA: TGTGCCAGCAGGGCAGGACAGGCGAACCAAGAGACCCAGTACTTC
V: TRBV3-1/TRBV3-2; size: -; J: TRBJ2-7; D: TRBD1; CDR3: CASSQAADRTYEQYF; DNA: TGTGCCAGCAGCCAAGCCGCGGACAGGACCTACGAGCAGTACTTC
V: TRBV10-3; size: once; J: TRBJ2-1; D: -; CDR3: CAISEGSSDEQFF; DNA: TGTGCCATCAGTGAGGGTAGCTCGGATGAGCAGTTCTTC
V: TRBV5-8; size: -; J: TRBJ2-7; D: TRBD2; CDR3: CASSPRIQAGLYEQYF; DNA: TGTGCCAGCAGCCCCCGGATCCAAGCGGGGCTCTACGAGCAGTACTTC
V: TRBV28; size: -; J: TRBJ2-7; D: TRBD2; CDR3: CASSFFGGRAEQYF; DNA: TGTGCCAGCAGTTTCTTTGGCGGGAGGGCCGAGCAGTACTTC
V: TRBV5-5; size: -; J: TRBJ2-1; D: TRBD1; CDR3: CASSLVTGQGDNEQFF; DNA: TGTGCCAGCAGCTTGGTTACGGGACAGGGTGACAATGAGCAGTTCTTC
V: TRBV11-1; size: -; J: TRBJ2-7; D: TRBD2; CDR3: CASSSLAVSYEQYF; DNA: TGTGCCAGCAGCTCCCTAGCGGTTTCCTACGAGCAGTACTTC
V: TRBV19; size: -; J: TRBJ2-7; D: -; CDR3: CASSIPVRSAEQYF; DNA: TGTGCCAGTAGTATTCCGGTCCGCTCCGCCGAGCAGTACTTC
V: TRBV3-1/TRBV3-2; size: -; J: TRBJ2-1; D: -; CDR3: CASSQRYNEQFF; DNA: TGTGCCAGCAGCCAACGGTACAATGAGCAGTTCTTC
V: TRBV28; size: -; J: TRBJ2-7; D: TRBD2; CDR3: CASTSAGGRDEQYF; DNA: TGTGCCAGCACATCAGCGGGGGGGAGGGACGAGCAGTACTTC
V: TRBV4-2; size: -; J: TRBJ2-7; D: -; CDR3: CASSQEPTRQGSYEQYF; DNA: TGTGCCAGCAGCCAAGAGCCTACCCGGCAGGGCTCCTACGAGCAGTACTTC
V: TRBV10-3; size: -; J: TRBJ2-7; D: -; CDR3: CAISDQNRVLYEQYF; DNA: TGTGCCATCAGTGATCAGAACAGGGTTCTCTACGAGCAGTACTTC
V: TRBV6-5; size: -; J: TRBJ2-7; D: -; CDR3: CASSRTGGTSYEQYF; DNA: TGTGCCAGCAGCCGAACCGGGGGTACCTCCTACGAGCAGTACTTC
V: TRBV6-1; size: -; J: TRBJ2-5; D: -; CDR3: CASSEWGDQETQYF; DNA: TGTGCCAGCAGTGAATGGGGGGACCAAGAGACCCAGTACTTC
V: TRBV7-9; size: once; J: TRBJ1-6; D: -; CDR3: CASSDRIGTPNSPLHF; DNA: TGTGCCAGCAGCGATAGGATCGGGACACCGAATTCACCCCTCCACTTT
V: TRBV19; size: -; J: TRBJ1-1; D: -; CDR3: CATVPQGFAEAFF; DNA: TGTGCCACCGTACCACAGGGTTTCGCCGAAGCTTTCTTT
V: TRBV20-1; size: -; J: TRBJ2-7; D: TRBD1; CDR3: CSASAGTGGTF; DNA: TGCAGTGCTAGTGCCGGGACAGGGGGCACGTTC
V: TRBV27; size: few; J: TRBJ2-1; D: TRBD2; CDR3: CASSLELAGASGNEQFF; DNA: TGTGCCAGCAGTTTAGAACTAGCGGGAGCTTCAGGCAATGAGCAGTTCTTC
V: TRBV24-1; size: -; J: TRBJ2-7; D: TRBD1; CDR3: CATSDSGTGGYEQYF; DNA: TGTGCCACCAGTGACTCCGGGACAGGGGGCTACGAGCAGTACTTC
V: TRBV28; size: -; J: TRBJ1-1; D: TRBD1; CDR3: CASSRTGTGAEAFF; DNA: TGTGCCAGCAGCCGCACCGGGACAGGGGCTGAAGCTTTCTTT
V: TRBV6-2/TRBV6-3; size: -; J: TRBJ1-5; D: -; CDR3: CASSPSTGNQPQHF; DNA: TGTGCCAGCAGTCCCTCCACAGGGAATCAGCCCCAGCATTTT
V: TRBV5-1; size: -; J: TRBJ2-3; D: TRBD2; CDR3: CASSWRTSRDTQYF; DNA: TGCGCCAGCAGCTGGAGGACTAGCAGAGATACGCAGTATTTT
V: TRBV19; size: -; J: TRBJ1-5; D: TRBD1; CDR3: CASSGDRAYQPQHF; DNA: TGTGCCAGTAGCGGGGACAGGGCTTATCAGCCCCAGCATTTT
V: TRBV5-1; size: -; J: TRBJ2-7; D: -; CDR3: CASSFAPVGGRDEQYF; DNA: TGCGCCAGCAGCTTTGCACCTGTCGGGGGACGCGACGAGCAGTACTTC
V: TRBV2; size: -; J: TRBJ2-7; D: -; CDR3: CASSEAAVSYEQYF; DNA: TGTGCCAGCAGTGAGGCTGCCGTCTCCTACGAGCAGTACTTC
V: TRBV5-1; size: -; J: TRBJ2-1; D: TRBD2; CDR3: CASRGLAGVNEQFF; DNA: TGCGCCAGCAGGGGTCTAGCGGGAGTAAATGAGCAGTTCTTC